This TCR beta chain was documented in a study of T cell responses to AZD1222 COVID-19 vaccine. The CDR3 covers 16 residues. Germline loops: CDR1 SGHTA, CDR2 FQGNSA. V trimming: 5 bases; J trimming: 2 bases; junction bases outside the gene matches: 10. The protocol was immunoSEQ multiplex PCR, while the TCRdb copy is restricted to in-frame clones and leaves out a portion. In the table there are roughly 150,000 clones, around nine tenths of which are singletons. Study outcomes and limitations: Repertoires were obtained solely post-peak T cell response. Targets within unmutated variant regions were reportedly found for nearly half of spike-specific TCRs. Just six or seven AZD1222 recipients tested seropositive at baseline. Donor demographics were predominantly white British with a female majority; clonal diversity may be underestimated.

Comment on this clone: The antigen remains undetermined.

The sequencing here drew on peripheral blood, taken on day 0 of AZD1222 vaccination. The sequence came from an adult in good health. The chain combines TRBV7-2 with TRBJ2-3; TRBD1 matches at 7 bases. DNA of the CDR3: TGTGCCAGCAGCATGTCCGGGACAGTACTCACAGATACGCAGTATTTT. This encodes CASSMSGTVLTDTQYF. Looking up the rest from reference TRBV7-2 and TRBJ2-3 gives the full variable domain: GAGVSQSPSNKVTEKGKDVELRCDPISGHTALYWYRQSLGQGLEFLIYFQGNSAPDKSGLPSDRFSAERTGGSVSTLTIQRTQQEDSAVYLCASSMSGTVLTDTQYFGPGTRLTVL.